This T cell receptor (beta chain) was identified in a study of spatial heterogeneity in lung cancer. The wider study: Among detected sequences, beta-chain ones consistently exceeded alpha-chain ones in number. Within raw reads, each unique TCR and UMI combination appeared on average more than ten times. Overall study findings and caveats: Tumor TCRs that were ubiquitous and expanded showed up in blood more at resection than follow-up.

TCRdb re-derived calls from the 5' RACE reads in MiXCR, one entry per CDR3 protein. The sample lists tens of thousands of distinct CDR3 sequences, 12% occurring once. Time point indicated: sample taken at primary tumor resection. The donor group consisted of roughly 70 patients who had untreated, early-stage non-small cell lung cancer. CDR3 size: 15 residues. Germline V gives CDR1 MGHDK, CDR2 SYGVNS. V lost 1 base and J 1 base, leaving 10 bases between the germline ends. In the case of this clonotype: Its cognate antigen is unknown.

This specimen consisted of PBMCs, obtained at surgery. This chain connects TRBV25-1 to TRBJ1-1, with a tentative D call TRBD1 (5 bases). The sequence came from a male donor with early-stage non-small cell lung cancer. The CDR3 here is CASSEWGGANTEAFF. In DNA form, the CDR3 reads TGTGCCAGCAGTGAATGGGGAGGGGCGAACACTGAAGCTTTCTTT.